This T cell receptor beta chain is from a study of patients and donors after allogeneic stem cell transplantation. The V gene lost 10 bases and the J gene lost 3 bases, with 9 bases spanning the gap. The CDR3 loop spans 11 amino acids. Each CDR3 protein gets one entry after TCRdb re-called the RT-PCR reads with MiXCR. The sample lists roughly 150,000 distinct CDR3 sequences, approximately 22% occurring once. There are a few counts of this clonotype. The rearrangement uses TRBV12-3 or TRBV12-4 and TRBJ1-1; D unresolved. Sequencing was performed on blood, either unsorted or a sorted T cell fraction (not recorded which). This TCR was sampled from a human donor who was either an allogeneic HSCT recipient or a stem cell or donor lymphocyte infusion donor (not recorded which). It is not recorded whose cells these are; they may come from a transplant donor. This chain's CDR3 is CATSADTEAFF. CDR3 nucleotide sequence: TGTGCCACCTCTGCGGACACTGAAGCTTTCTTT.